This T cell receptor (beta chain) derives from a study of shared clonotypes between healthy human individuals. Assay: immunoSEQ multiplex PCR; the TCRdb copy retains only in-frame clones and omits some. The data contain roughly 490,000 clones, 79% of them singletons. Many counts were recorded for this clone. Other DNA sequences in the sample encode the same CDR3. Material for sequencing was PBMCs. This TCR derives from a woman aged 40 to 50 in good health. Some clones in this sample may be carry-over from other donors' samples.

CDR3 nucleotide sequence: TGTGCCAGCAGCCCATCCGTGGGGAGCAATCAGCCCCAGCATTTT. As protein: CASSPSVGSNQPQHF. The chain couples TRBV25-1 to TRBJ1-5, with no clear D. The CDR3 contains 15 residues. CDR1 is MGHDK and CDR2 is SYGVNS in the germline V gene. Trimming took off 6 bases at V and 1 base at J, with 13 bases between the two ends.